This T cell receptor (beta chain) derives from a study of cytotoxic CD8 clonotypes in ibrutinib-treated CLL. Looking at the study overall: Investigators collected response samples after a median approximately twelve months of treatment, range 6 to 36.

Remarks on this clone: What it recognizes is unknown.

The germline gives CDR1 MDHEN, CDR2 SYDVKM. This CDR3 comprises 18 residues. Measured with immunoSEQ multiplex PCR; TCRdb has only the in-frame clones, and not every one. This table holds around 76,000 clones, 70% to 90% found once. General study findings and limits: Clonality correlated strongly with circulating CD8+ T cells and exceeded age-matched healthy donors at baseline.

The genes are TRBV28 and TRBJ2-5; tentative D call: TRBD1 (5 bases). The J call could be wrong; TRBJ2-4 is a better fit for the DNA end. The sample was PBMCs, taken after 24 months of ibrutinib treatment. The origin of this receptor is a human donor with chronic lymphocytic leukemia. The CDR3 nucleotides read TGTGCCAGCAGTTTTGCCCCTTGGCAGGGTACAGCCAAAAACATTCAGTACTTC. It translates to CASSFAPWQGTAKNIQYF.